Listed below are T cell receptor beta chains from one sample, sequenced in a study of Graves' ophthalmopathy and Graves' hyperthyroidism. TCRdb independently ran MiXCR on the multiplex PCR reads; one entry per CDR3 protein. The repertoire holds 350,000 to 450,000 distinct CDR3 sequences, roughly 21% seen once, with roughly 3% in the top ten. Material for sequencing was peripheral blood. These receptors were obtained from a woman younger than 30 with stable Graves' hyperthyroidism. CDR3s include the opening cysteine and the closing phenylalanine or tryptophan. D genes are given only for firm matches. A row's size may be missing; if present it is once, few, many or a size class.

many	.	TRBJ2-2	TRBV25-1	CASSEFMGANTGELFF	TGTGCCAGCAGTGAATTTATGGGCGCGAACACCGGGGAGCTGTTTTTT
many	.	TRBJ2-5	TRBV20-1	CSVAGVAQETQYF	TGCAGTGTTGCTGGGGTAGCGCAAGAGACCCAGTACTTC
many	.	TRBJ2-7	TRBV11-2	CASRGFSYEQYF	TGTGCCAGCAGGGGATTTTCCTACGAGCAGTACTTC
few	TRBD1	TRBJ2-5	TRBV5-1	CASSLQGGEETKYF	TGCGCCAGCAGCTTGCAAGGGGGCGAGGAGACCAAGTACTTC
many	.	TRBJ1-1	TRBV20-1	CSVEMNTEAFF	TGCAGTGTGGAAATGAACACTGAAGCTTTCTTT
many	.	TRBJ2-5	TRBV6-1	CASSDGVAPLGETQYF	TGTGCCAGCAGTGATGGGGTGGCCCCACTAGGGGAGACCCAGTACTTC
many	TRBD1	TRBJ2-7	TRBV6-1	CASSGQGAHEQYF	TGTGCCAGCAGTGGACAGGGGGCCCACGAGCAGTACTTC
.	.	TRBJ1-2	TRBV10-3	CAISGLEGDGYTF	TGTGCCATCAGTGGTTTAGAGGGGGATGGTTACACCTTC
few	.	TRBJ2-3	TRBV7-8	CASSSPADTQYF	TGTGCCAGCAGCTCCCCGGCAGATACGCAGTATTTT
.	TRBD2	TRBJ2-7	TRBV4-1	CASSHGTSGSYEQYF	TGCGCCAGCAGCCATGGGACTAGCGGCTCCTACGAGCAGTACTTC
.	TRBD1	TRBJ2-7	TRBV5-1	CASSKNRGLYEQYF	TGCGCCAGCAGCAAGAACAGGGGGCTATACGAGCAGTACTTC
many	.	TRBJ2-6	TRBV6-1	CAIEESSGANVLTF	TGTGCCATCGAAGAGAGCTCTGGGGCCAACGTCCTGACTTTC
.	TRBD1	TRBJ2-5	TRBV6-1	CATSPGQGLETQYF	TGTGCCACCAGCCCCGGACAGGGATTGGAGACCCAGTACTTC
few	.	TRBJ2-4	TRBV11-1	CASSLVGGWRAGENIQYF	TGTGCCAGCAGCTTAGTCGGTGGTTGGAGAGCGGGTGAAAACATTCAGTACTTC
many	TRBD1	TRBJ1-2	TRBV6-5	CASRTYPGTGNGYTF	TGTGCCAGCAGAACTTACCCCGGGACAGGAAATGGCTACACCTTC
many	.	TRBJ2-5	TRBV19	CASRGGAETQYF	TGTGCCAGTCGTGGGGGGGCAGAGACCCAGTACTTC
few	TRBD2	TRBJ2-7	TRBV18	CASSPKGLAGSSYEQYF	TGTGCCAGCTCACCAAAGGGACTAGCGGGGAGCTCCTACGAGCAGTACTTC
.	TRBD1	TRBJ1-1	TRBV30	CACSGQVGTEAFF	TGTGCCTGCTCGGGACAGGTAGGCACTGAAGCTTTCTTT
many	TRBD1	TRBJ2-7	TRBV6-1	CASTTGTGLRHEQYF	TGTGCCAGCACTACCGGGACAGGGCTTCGACACGAGCAGTACTTC
many	TRBD1	TRBJ2-5	TRBV7-6	CASSLAVTGEETQYF	TGTGCCAGCAGCTTAGCGGTGACAGGGGAAGAGACCCAGTACTTC
many	.	TRBJ1-2	TRBV12-3/TRBV12-4	CASSPTIPGYTF	TGTGCCAGCAGTCCCACAATTCCTGGCTACACCTTC
many	.	TRBJ2-5	TRBV10-3	CAISDVAEGETQYF	TGTGCCATCAGTGATGTAGCGGAGGGAGAGACCCAGTACTTC
many	TRBD2	TRBJ2-5	TRBV25-1	CASSVLAGGPGQETQYF	TGTGCCAGCAGTGTGTTAGCGGGAGGGCCGGGGCAAGAGACCCAGTACTTC
.	TRBD1	TRBJ2-5	TRBV5-5	CASSLTGTAEETQYF	TGTGCCAGCAGCTTGACTGGGACAGCAGAAGAGACCCAGTACTTC
many	.	TRBJ1-5	TRBV25-1	CASSEQGLGQPQHF	TGTGCCAGCAGTGAGCAGGGCCTAGGTCAGCCCCAGCATTTT
many	TRBD1	TRBJ2-2	TRBV4-3	CASSQGQGWAGELFF	TGCGCCAGCAGCCAGGGACAGGGCTGGGCCGGGGAGCTGTTTTTT
many	.	TRBJ2-5	TRBV2	CASRARETQETQYF	TGTGCCAGCAGGGCTCGGGAGACCCAAGAGACCCAGTACTTC
many	.	TRBJ1-3	TRBV12-3/TRBV12-4	CASSLSWALSGNTIYF	TGTGCCAGCAGTTTATCATGGGCTCTCTCTGGAAACACCATATATTTT
.	.	TRBJ1-6	TRBV9	CASSVAGDRSSPLHF	TGTGCCAGCAGCGTAGCTGGGGATCGGAGTTCACCCCTCCACTTT
many	.	TRBJ1-3	TRBV29-1	CSVEKDGGTIYF	TGCAGCGTTGAAAAAGACGGAGGCACCATATATTTT
many	TRBD2	TRBJ2-5	TRBV6-2/TRBV6-3	CASTKPTSGRGETQYF	TGTGCCAGCACGAAACCTACTAGCGGGAGGGGAGAGACCCAGTACTTC
many	TRBD1	TRBJ1-6	TRBV2	CASSDWTGGASPLHF	TGTGCCAGCAGTGACTGGACAGGGGGTGCGTCACCCCTCCACTTT
many	.	TRBJ2-7	TRBV7-3	CASSLTAGNYEQYF	TGTGCCAGCAGCTTAACGGCCGGGAACTACGAGCAGTACTTC
many	.	TRBJ2-2	TRBV6-1	CASIGSGYTGELFF	TGTGCCAGCATCGGGAGTGGGTACACCGGGGAGCTGTTTTTT
.	.	TRBJ1-1	TRBV6-1	CASSAPGYLPEAFF	TGTGCCAGCAGTGCCCCAGGGTACTTACCCGAAGCTTTCTTT
many	TRBD2	TRBJ2-5	TRBV12-3/TRBV12-4	CASSALAGELKEIQYF	TGTGCCAGCAGCGCCCTAGCGGGAGAGCTCAAAGAGATCCAGTACTTC
many	.	TRBJ1-2	TRBV24-1	CATSKGTHGYTF	TGTGCCACCAGTAAGGGTACCCATGGCTACACCTTC
many	.	TRBJ2-5	TRBV11-2	CASSFGEAFGRETQYF	TGTGCCAGCAGCTTCGGGGAGGCGTTTGGAAGAGAGACCCAGTACTTC
many	TRBD2	TRBJ2-7	TRBV27	CASSLVAGIDEQYF	TGTGCCAGCAGTCTGGTAGCGGGAATCGACGAGCAGTACTTC
many	TRBD2	TRBJ2-2	TRBV6-4	CASRRSGTSGRAGELFF	TGTGCCAGCAGGCGATCCGGGACTAGCGGGAGGGCCGGGGAGCTGTTTTTT
few	.	TRBJ1-1	TRBV11-2	CASSLVVGGTLNTEAFF	TGTGCCAGCAGCTTAGTAGTAGGCGGGACGTTGAACACTGAAGCTTTCTTT
many	.	TRBJ1-2	TRBV12-3/TRBV12-4	CASSRDSFYGYTF	TGTGCCAGCAGCCGCGACAGCTTCTATGGCTACACCTTC
many	TRBD2	TRBJ2-7	TRBV27	CASRLAAGTSGAAYEQYF	TGTGCCAGCAGACTGGCCGCCGGGACTAGCGGGGCCGCCTACGAGCAGTACTTC
many	.	TRBJ1-1	TRBV30	CAWSVRQKNTEAFF	TGTGCCTGGAGTGTACGACAGAAGAACACTGAAGCTTTCTTT
many	TRBD1	TRBJ2-4	TRBV30	CAWNQGQGGNIQYF	TGTGCCTGGAATCAGGGACAGGGAGGAAACATTCAGTACTTC
many	.	TRBJ1-1	TRBV27	CASSTTGAEAFF	TGTGCCAGCAGTACAACCGGGGCTGAAGCTTTCTTT
many	.	TRBJ1-2	TRBV29-1	CSVEPPDYGYTF	TGCAGCGTTGAGCCGCCCGATTATGGCTACACCTTC